The 24 T cell receptor beta chains listed next were all sequenced from one sample in a study of CD8+CD57+ T cells in acquired aplastic anemia. The template for TCR beta VDJ and CDR3 sequence profiling was genomic DNA. In TCRdb, the reads were re-called with MiXCR into one record per CDR3 protein. The table lists about 210,000 distinct CDR3 sequences, under 65% of them singletons. The sequenced material came from sorted CD4+, CD8+, or CD8+CD57+ T cells (not recorded which) from PBMCs. Every receptor here comes from a human donor in good health.

The chain has TRBV7-2 and TRBJ2-5; the match to TRBD2 covers 15 bases. This CDR3 contains 14 residues. The germline V gene encodes CDR1 SGHTA and CDR2 FQGNSA. Losses at the gene ends were 5 bases for V and 11 bases for J; bases not matched to a gene: 6. The chain's CDR3 is CASSPGLAGGLQYF. In nucleotides, the CDR3 is TGTGCCAGCAGCCCGGGACTAGCGGGGGGCCTACAGTACTTC.

The chain is built from TRBV7-6 and TRBJ2-7; 10 bases fit TRBD1. The CDR3 covers 13 residues. Germline CDR1 and CDR2: SGHVS and FNYEAQ. The trim removed 6 bases at V and 5 bases at J, leaving 4 bases unmatched. The CDR3 bases are TGTGCCAGCAGTTTGGGACAGGGGAACGAGCAGTACTTC. Protein product: CASSLGQGNEQYF.

CDR3 region: CSAVGGVGANYGYTF. The CDR3 bases are TGCAGTGCTGTGGGGGGGGTGGGAGCTAACTATGGCTACACCTTC. The chain carries TRBV20-1 and TRBJ1-2; D is possibly TRBD1 (5 bases). The CDR3 loop spans 15 amino acids. The V gene's germline CDR1 is DFQATT and CDR2 SNEGSKA (reference sequence). The V end lost 5 bases, the J end lost 0 bases, and 16 bases lay between the germline ends.

The rearrangement joins TRBV20-1 to TRBJ2-7, with D possibly being TRBD1 (6 bases). From germline, CDR1 is DFQATT and CDR2 SNEGSKA (reference sequence). The CDR3 runs to 13 residues. V lost 6 bases and J lost 3, with 15 bases in between. The CDR3 loop is CSAPGTSSYEQYF. The DNA for the CDR3 is TGCAGTGCCCCCGGGACATCGAGCTACGAGCAGTACTTC.

This sequence joins TRBV7-6 and TRBJ2-5; 12 bases line up with TRBD2. Germline V gene lookup returns CDR1 SGHVS and CDR2 FNYEAQ. The CDR3 is 18 residues long. The J segment lost 5 bases and the V segment lost 0 bases, leaving 10 bases of the junction unmatched. CDR3 loop: CASSLAASGGDPLETQYF. The CDR3 nucleotides are TGTGCCAGCAGCTTAGCGGCTAGCGGGGGGGATCCCCTGGAGACCCAGTACTTC.

V and J are TRBV6-5 and TRBJ2-7, with D tentatively TRBD2 (6 bases). The V end was cut by 8 bases, the J end by 6 bases, with 20 bases between. This CDR3 contains 14 residues. Germline CDR1 and CDR2: MNHEY and SVGAGI. CDR3 sequence: CASPRGAGLSEQYF. DNA for the CDR3: TGTGCCAGCCCTCGCGGGGCAGGGCTGAGCGAGCAGTACTTC.

This clonotype has more than one count but fewer than ten. This chain links TRBV27 with TRBJ2-7, with 12 bases lining up with TRBD2. This CDR3 has 15 amino acids. The V gene's germline CDR1 is MNHEY and CDR2 SMNVEV (reference sequence). The V and J ends lost 7 bases and 4 bases, in that order; junction bases with no gene match: 8. The CDR3 reads CASTVRLAGEYEQYF. CDR3 DNA: TGTGCCAGCACCGTAAGACTAGCGGGAGAATACGAGCAGTACTTC.

V gene TRBV6-2 or TRBV6-3 combines with J gene TRBJ2-6, with D possibly being TRBD1 (5 bases). Trimming pared 5 bases from V and 0 bases from J, leaving 8 bases between. CDR1 is MNHEY and CDR2 is SVGEGT in the germline V gene. CDR3 size: 15 residues. CDR3 sequence (DNA): TGTGCCAGCAGTGATGACAGCTCTGGGGCCAACGTCCTGACTTTC. As protein: CASSDDSSGANVLTF.

There are many counts of this clonotype. The V call is TRBV9, the J call TRBJ2-7, with TRBD2 matching 11 bases. CDR3 length: 15 amino acids. Trimming cost V 3 bases and J 3 bases; bases outside gene matches: 5. The V gene's germline CDR1 is SGDLS and CDR2 YYNGEE. The CDR3 spells CASSGSTSGSYEQYF. CDR3 coding DNA: TGTGCCAGCAGCGGATCTACTAGCGGGAGCTACGAGCAGTACTTC.

Comment on this clonotype: A clone one base away is much larger, so this may be a read error. The chain couples TRBV28 to TRBJ2-7; 8 bases match TRBD1. Losses at the gene ends were 7 bases for V and 6 bases for J; bases not matched to a gene: 8. The CDR3 spans 13 residues. The germline V gene has CDR1 MDHEN and CDR2 SYDVKM. This CDR3 reads CASKPGGACEQYF. DNA for the CDR3: TGTGCCAGCAAGCCAGGGGGCGCCTGCGAGCAGTACTTC.

This clonotype was counted ten times or more. This rearrangement joins TRBV9 to TRBJ1-6, with a weak D call TRBD1 (6 bases). The CDR3 is made up of 17 amino acids. The germline gives CDR1 SGDLS, CDR2 YYNGEE. The V and J ends lost 6 bases and 0 bases respectively, with 16 bases between them. The DNA of the CDR3 is TGTGCCAGCACCAAGACAGGCTTGAGCTCCTATAATTCACCCCTCCACTTT. This translates into CASTKTGLSSYNSPLHF.

The chain employs TRBV5-1 and TRBJ2-3; TRBD1 agrees at 8 bases. This CDR3 region has 17 residues. Losses at the gene ends were 1 base for V and 0 bases for J; bases not matched to a gene: 7. Germline CDR1 SGHRS, CDR2 YFSETQ. The CDR3 coding sequence is TGCGCCAGCAGCTTGACAGGGGGAGAGTGGAGCACAGATACGCAGTATTTT. It yields the protein CASSLTGGEWSTDTQYF.

This clonotype was seen ten or more times. Compared with germline, one end of the junction differs, possibly owing to a read error. The chain has TRBV7-9 and TRBJ1-1; TRBD1 is a possible D gene (5 bases). Germline V gene lookup returns CDR1 SEHNR and CDR2 FQNEAQ (reference sequence). The CDR3 runs 13 residues. The CDR3 DNA reads TGCGCCAGCAGCCAAGGGGTGAACACTGAAGCTTTCTTT. Protein: CASSQGVNTEAFF.

This clonotype was seen a few times. This chain uses TRBV6-1 with TRBJ2-1, with 9 positions matching TRBD2. This CDR3 is built from 16 residues. Trimming cost V 2 bases and J 5 bases; bases outside gene matches: 7. CDR1 and CDR2 from the germline V gene are MNHNS and SASEGT. The CDR3 spells CASSEFHSGRDNEQFF. CDR3 coding DNA: TGTGCCAGCAGTGAATTTCATAGCGGGAGAGACAATGAGCAGTTCTTC.

The chain carries TRBV7-9 and TRBJ1-5, with a weak D call TRBD1 (5 bases). Trimming left V 2 bases short and J 11 bases short, with 13 bases between. Germline V lookup: CDR1 SEHNR, CDR2 FQNEAQ (reference sequence). The CDR3 has 13 residues. CDR3 coding DNA: TGTGCCAGCAGCTTACAGGGAGGAGAGACCCAGCATTTT. Its translation: CASSLQGGETQHF.

This clonotype was counted many times. The chain joins TRBV2 to TRBJ1-4; 7 bases match TRBD1. The CDR3 is 14 amino acids. CDR1 and CDR2 from the germline V gene are SNHLY and FYNNEI. V lost 5 bases to trimming and J lost 6 bases; unmatched junction nucleotides: 6. The CDR3 sequence: CASSSGTEDEKLFF. In nucleotides, the CDR3 is TGTGCCAGCAGTTCCGGGACAGAGGATGAAAAACTGTTTTTT.

This chain links TRBV20-1 with TRBJ1-2, with 7 bases matching TRBD1. Per germline, CDR1 DFQATT and CDR2 SNEGSKA (reference sequence). V lost 1 base, J lost 4 bases, and 6 bases stayed unmatched. The CDR3 contains 14 residues. The CDR3 here is CSARGGQTPYGYTF. The DNA of the CDR3 is TGCAGTGCTAGAGGGGGACAGACCCCCTATGGCTACACCTTC.

Of note for this clonotype: The final CDR3 position lacks the conserved phenylalanine or tryptophan, pointing to a likely read error. It is unclear where the CDR3 begins or ends on the DNA, so no DNA is shown, and the CDR3 is as TCRdb lists it. The chain recombines TRBV7-6 with TRBJ1-1; TRBD1, as called in the table, went unchecked against the DNA. The CDR3 contains 11 residues when both ends are counted. Germline V lookup: CDR1 SGHVS, CDR2 FNYEAQ. CDR3 sequence reads: CASSFGAGGVV.

The V and J genes are TRBV5-1 and TRBJ2-7; 8 bases fit TRBD1. V shed 0 bases and J 6 bases; nucleotides not matched to a gene: 5. Germline loops: CDR1 SGHRS, CDR2 YFSETQ. The CDR3 sequence is 14 residues long. CDR3 in DNA: TGCGCCAGCAGCTTGGTCGGGACAGGCCGCGAGCAGTACTTC. Translation gives CASSLVGTGREQYF.

The gene calls are TRBV24-1 and TRBJ2-7; D unresolved. Germline CDR1 is KGHDR and CDR2 is SFDVKD. The CDR3 length is 14 residues. Between the trimmed V and J ends, which lost 4 bases and 2 bases, there was a span of 11 bases. CDR3 DNA sequence: TGTGCCACCAGTGAGGCAAGACAACCCTACGAGCAGTACTTC. It yields the protein CATSEARQPYEQYF.

The V gene is TRBV7-2, the J gene TRBJ1-2; D may be TRBD1 (6 bases). This CDR3 has 15 amino acids. The V end lost 5 bases, the J end lost 12 bases, and 25 bases lay between the germline ends. CDR1 is SGHTA, CDR2 FQGNSA, per germline. CDR3 protein: CASSAMGTRAEFDTF. The CDR3 DNA reads TGTGCCAGCAGCGCCATGGGGACAAGGGCTGAGTTTGACACCTTC.

The rearrangement joins TRBV20-1 to TRBJ2-3; 8 bases line up with TRBD2. V trimming: 3 bases; J trimming: 0 bases; junction bases outside the gene matches: 8. There are 16 residues in the CDR3. CDR1 is DFQATT, CDR2 SNEGSKA, per germline (reference sequence). The CDR3 protein is CSASDGRAPSTDTQYF. CDR3 DNA: TGCAGTGCTAGTGACGGGAGGGCCCCTAGCACAGATACGCAGTATTTT.

The chain uses TRBV2 and TRBJ1-3; 8 bases are shared with TRBD1. The CDR3 loop spans 12 amino acids. J gave up 7 bases and V 4 bases, and 0 bases lay outside the gene matches. In germline, CDR1 is SNHLY, CDR2 FYNNEI. The CDR3, as DNA: TGTGCCAGCAGTGGGACAGGGAACACCATATATTTT. Protein sequence: CASSGTGNTIYF.

The chain links TRBV2 to TRBJ1-1, with 7 bases aligning to TRBD1. CDR3 size: 13 residues. V lost 9 bases and J lost 4; bases outside the gene matches: 8. Germline assignment: CDR1 SNHLY and CDR2 FYNNEI. The DNA of the CDR3 is TGTGCCAGTAGTATAGCAGGGGGCACTGAAGCTTTCTTT. It specifies CASSIAGGTEAFF.